This T cell receptor (beta chain) was identified in a study of blood T cell repertoires in COVID-19. Study context: PBMCs, B-cell-depleted T cells, or T cells provided the cDNA or gDNA that made up the material.

V gave up 5 bases and J gave up 5 bases, with 10 bases separating them. The length of the CDR3 is 12 residues. Germline V gives CDR1 MGHRA, CDR2 YSYEKL. Original data processing: The authors estimated nucleated cell counts from reference gene primer amplification. TCRdb's copy holds only in-frame clones and misses some; the assay was immunoSEQ multiplex PCR. V, J and clone size derive from that table, while D and trimming were established from the DNA sequence. The sample gives 200,000 to 250,000 clones, around 91% of which show up once; about 15% is in the top ten. Sequenced material: PBMCs or T cells enriched from blood (not recorded which). The rearrangement uses TRBV4-1 and TRBJ2-7; maybe TRBD2 (5 bases). This receptor was obtained from a man under 40 who had been exposed to COVID-19. The CDR3 reads CASSSNGDEQYF. The CDR3 nucleotides read TGCGCCAGCAGCTCTAACGGGGACGAGCAGTACTTC.